This entry concerns a single TCR beta chain. Antigen specificity is unknown. The data were taken from a study of T cells in localized non-small cell lung cancer. Study conclusions and caveats: One tumor region alone was sequenced, and heterogeneity therefore remains possible. It was uninvolved adjacent lung that showed the highest T cell clonality, exceeding tumor. Among blood samples, higher T cell density accompanied longer overall survival. Paired adjacent lung recovered a median approximately 57 of the top 100 tumor clones.

This CDR3 comprises 14 residues. Germline V gives CDR1 SGDLS, CDR2 YYNGEE. V was pared by 7 bases and J by 2 bases, with 16 bases between. TCRdb keeps only in-frame clones here, not all; method: immunoSEQ multiplex PCR. The sample consists of some 30,000 clones, roughly nine tenths of them appearing once. This specimen was PBMCs, taken before any cancer treatment. This chain connects TRBV9 to TRBJ2-7; no definite D call. The TCR was taken from a man aged 40 to 69 with stage II lung adenocarcinoma. The CDR3 DNA reads as TGTGCCAGCGCCCCAGGACCCGGTACCTACGAGCAGTACTTC. This translates into CASAPGPGTYEQYF.